A selection of T cell receptor beta chains follows, all from one sample in a study of long-term antiretroviral therapy in people with HIV. Sequencing was performed with immunoSEQ multiplex PCR; in TCRdb, only in-frame clones are kept and a portion is missing. The table records under 30,000 clones, approximately 88% of them present only once. The specimen comprised unsorted PBMCs, sampled 1.8 years before starting antiretroviral therapy. The receptors were sampled from a man in his fifties or sixties with HIV. Each CDR3 is given with its conserved first and last residue. The order of the fields is CDR3 length, V gene, D gene, clone size, J gene, CDR3 DNA, CDR3 protein. D genes are given only for firm matches. Expanded clones get a size class; other rows say once, few or many, or leave the size out.

>14|TRBV28|-|few|TRBJ2-7
TGTGCCAGCAGTTTTGTACAGACCAACTACGAGCAGTACTTC
CASSFVQTNYEQYF
>14|TRBV18|TRBD1|-|TRBJ1-1
TGTGCCAGCTCACCAGAGGGACAGGGAGAGGCGGCTTTCTTT
CASSPEGQGEAAFF
>10|TRBV29-1|-|-|TRBJ2-5
TGCAGCGTCAGCAGAGAGACCCAGTACTTC
CSVSRETQYF
>16|TRBV11-2|-|-|TRBJ2-7
TGTGCCAGCAGCTTAGGGGGGGCCGGGAGCTCCTACGAGCAGTACTTC
CASSLGGAGSSYEQYF
>20|TRBV7-8|TRBD2|-|TRBJ2-4
TGTGCCAGCAGCCCGGGGGGGGCCCAGGGGTTGTTTTGGGCCAAAAACATTCAGTACTTC
CASSPGGAQGLFWAKNIQYF
>18|TRBV5-1|TRBD2|-|TRBJ2-5
TGCGCCAGCAGCTCGCGACTAGCGGGGGGCGGGGACCAAGAGACCCAGTACTTC
CASSSRLAGGGDQETQYF
>14|TRBV6-5|-|-|TRBJ2-5
TGTGCCAGCAGGAAGCCCGGGGTGCAAGAGACCCAGTACTTC
CASRKPGVQETQYF
>18|TRBV7-9|-|-|TRBJ2-6
TGTGCCAGCAGCTCACAGGTTAGGGGCGCCCAATGGGCCAACGTCCTGACTTTC
CASSSQVRGAQWANVLTF
>15|TRBV9|-|-|TRBJ1-1
TGTGCCAGCAGCGTCCAGAATGGTTTGAACACTGAAGCTTTCTTT
CASSVQNGLNTEAFF
>12|TRBV6-6|-|few|TRBJ2-1
TGTGCCAGCATCAGCTCCTACAATGAGCAGTTCTTC
CASISSYNEQFF
>16|TRBV19|TRBD2|-|TRBJ2-2
TGTGCCAGTACCAGCCGCGGGGGAGTGAACACCGGGGAGCTGTTTTTT
CASTSRGGVNTGELFF
>17|TRBV19|TRBD2|-|TRBJ2-1
TGTGCCAGTAGTATGAAGACTAGCGGATCGTACTACAATGAGCAGTTCTTC
CASSMKTSGSYYNEQFF
>15|TRBV10-2|-|-|TRBJ1-1
TGCGCCAGCAGTGAGAAGGCAGTTATGTGGACTGAAGCTTTCTTT
CASSEKAVMWTEAFF
>14|TRBV19|TRBD1|-|TRBJ1-5
TGTGCCAGTAGTATCCGGGACAGCCATCAGCCCCAGCATTTT
CASSIRDSHQPQHF
>15|TRBV6-5|-|-|TRBJ1-1
TGTGCCAGCAGTTACTCGGGTAGGATGAACACTGAAGCTTTCTTT
CASSYSGRMNTEAFF
>15|TRBV7-2|TRBD2|-|TRBJ2-3
TGTGCCAGCAGCTTAGCGTGGGGGGGTGAAGATACGCAGTATTTT
CASSLAWGGEDTQYF
>16|TRBV5-1|-|-|TRBJ1-4
TGCGCCAGCAGCTTGTTCCAGGGCCAGGGTGGCGAAAAACTGTTTTTT
CASSLFQGQGGEKLFF
>13|TRBV7-3|-|-|TRBJ1-2
TGTGCCAGCAGTTCCGGGAACTTCTATGGCTACACCTTC
CASSSGNFYGYTF
>15|TRBV14|-|-|TRBJ2-3
TGTGCCAGCAGCCCCCCCGGGACTGCTACAGATACGCAGTATTTT
CASSPPGTATDTQYF
>18|TRBV13|-|once|TRBJ1-3
TGTGCCAGCAGCTATTCCCTTTCTCTGGGGGGTTCTGGAAACACCATATATTTT
CASSYSLSLGGSGNTIYF
>12|TRBV7-6|-|-|TRBJ2-7
TGTGCCAGCAGCTCGAACCACTACGAGCAGTACTTC
CASSSNHYEQYF
>16|TRBV5-6|-|-|TRBJ2-3
TGTGCCAGCAGCCCGGGGGTGAATGTGGGCACAGATACGCAGTATTTT
CASSPGVNVGTDTQYF